This T cell receptor beta chain was identified during a study of T cells after yellow fever vaccination. About the research overall: Fractions with few cells were prepared using SMART-Seq v4 Ultra Low Input.

Study observations and caveats: Post-booster repertoires again held most primary-vaccination clones (roughly 95% CD4, roughly 89% CD8). Within FACS-sorted repertoires, abundant clonotypes contaminating from the bulk population could be present.

Regarding this clonotype: The antigen is undetermined.

Generation of TCR cDNA used 5'RACE template switching (which added a universal primer site and UMIs). Using its own MiXCR run on the 5' RACE reads, TCRdb lists one record per CDR3 protein. The repertoire consists of roughly 320,000 distinct CDR3 sequences, with around a tenth occurring once and the leading ten covering approximately 3%. The origin of this receptor is a man between 18 and 29 years old who received the YFV17D yellow fever vaccine. This sample comprised CD4+ T cells sorted from PBMCs, obtained 45 days after the yellow fever booster vaccination.

The chain's CDR3 is CASSPQERSSPLHF. The CDR3 region has the DNA TGTGCCAGTAGCCCGCAGGAGAGAAGCTCACCCCTCCACTTT. V gene TRBV19 combines with J gene TRBJ1-6, with D unclear. This CDR3 has 14 amino acids. Germline lookup yields CDR1 LNHDA and CDR2 SQIVND (reference sequence). Trimming shortened V by 6 bases and J by 10 bases, and 16 bases separated the two germline ends.